Following are 32 T cell receptor beta chains from one sample sequenced in a study of CD8 T cells in Susac syndrome. An input of about 0.45 to 1 ug of RNA was subjected to reverse transcription using random hexamers. TCRdb redid the calling of the immunoSEQ multiplex PCR reads with MiXCR, one entry per CDR3 protein. This table has about 300,000 distinct CDR3 sequences, 65% to 90% appearing once. Sequencing was performed on CD8+ T cells from PBMCs. These receptor sequences come from a human donor with multiple sclerosis.

This chain links TRBV6-2 or TRBV6-3 with TRBJ2-3, with a tentative D call TRBD2 (5 bases). The germline V gene has CDR1 MNHEY and CDR2 SVGEGT. This CDR3 comprises 14 residues. V lost 10 bases, J lost 2 bases, and 16 bases lay in between. DNA for the CDR3: TGTGCCACCGCGCCTGGACTGTCCACAGATACGCAGTATTTT. It encodes CATAPGLSTDTQYF.

A single count supports this clonotype. A read error may be the cause here, since a much bigger clone is one base away. The chain links TRBV19 to TRBJ2-7; no definite D call. This CDR3 contains 13 residues. Germline CDR1 LNHDA, CDR2 SQIVND (reference sequence). CDR3: CASSPGTTYGQYF. The CDR3 nucleotides read TGTGCCAGTAGTCCAGGAACAACCTACGGGCAGTACTTC.

The chain combines TRBV20-1 with TRBJ2-3, with TRBD1 identical over 9 bases. The CDR3 is 16 residues long. After removal of 6 bases from V and 1 base from J, the junction contained 11 bases not matched to a gene. Germline V gene data show CDR1 as DFQATT and CDR2 as SNEGSKA (reference sequence). The CDR3 sequence is CSAFSSWDRGTDTQYF. In DNA form, the CDR3 reads TGCAGTGCATTTTCCTCGTGGGACAGGGGCACAGATACGCAGTATTTT.

J is TRBJ1-5 and V is TRBV30; D possibly corresponds to TRBD1 (5 bases). Germline V lookup: CDR1 GTSNPN, CDR2 SVGIG (reference sequence). This CDR3 has 13 amino acids. Deletions cut 2 bases from V and 5 bases from J, with 10 bases between. CDR3 in DNA: TGTGCCTGGAGTCGCGGGGCCCATCAGCCCCAGCATTTT. Translating it yields CAWSRGAHQPQHF.

The V and J genes are TRBV13 and TRBJ2-7; D possibly matches TRBD1 or TRBD2 (5 bases each). Trimming pared 5 bases from V and 5 bases from J, leaving 19 bases between. The CDR3 sequence is 15 residues long. Germline CDR1 reads PRHDT; CDR2 reads FYEKMQ (reference sequence). The CDR3 region has the DNA TGTGCCAGCAGCCACCGGGACCCCGGTGAGGACGAGCAGTACTTC. The encoded protein is CASSHRDPGEDEQYF. Full variable domain (outside the CDR3, taken from reference TRBV13 and TRBJ2-7): AAGVIQSPRHLIKEKRETATLKCYPIPRHDTVYWYQQGPGQDPQFLISFYEKMQSDKGSIPDRFSAQQFSDYHSELNMSSLELGDSALYFCASSHRDPGEDEQYFGPGTRLTVT.

This chain uses TRBV27 with TRBJ2-3; possibly TRBD2 for D (5 bases). This CDR3 region has 16 residues. Trimming removed 1 base at V and 2 bases at J, with 13 bases between. CDR1 is MNHEY, CDR2 SMNVEV, per germline (reference sequence). The CDR3 nucleotides are TGTGCCAGCAGTTTATGGGCGGGTGGGATCACAGATACGCAGTATTTT. It specifies CASSLWAGGITDTQYF.

V and J are TRBV7-8 and TRBJ2-3; perhaps TRBD2 as D (6 bases). Germline V gene sequence: CDR1 SGHVS, CDR2 FQNEAQ. CDR3 size: 16 residues. V dropped 5 bases and J dropped 2 bases, with 17 bases sitting between them. The chain's CDR3 is CASSRSGRGYTDTQYF. The CDR3 DNA is TGTGCCAGCAGCCGGAGCGGGCGAGGTTACACAGATACGCAGTATTTT.

The chain links TRBV20-1 to TRBJ2-7; 13 bases fit TRBD2. Germline V lookup: CDR1 DFQATT, CDR2 SNEGSKA (reference sequence). The CDR3 sequence is 16 residues long. V shed 5 bases and J 0 bases; nucleotides not matched to a gene: 7. The chain's CDR3 is CSASLGLAGASYEQYF. The CDR3 DNA reads TGCAGTGCTTCCCTCGGACTAGCGGGAGCCTCCTACGAGCAGTACTTC.

The J gene is TRBJ1-2, the V gene TRBV5-4, with D possibly matching TRBD1 (5 bases). The CDR3 is 14 residues long. V shed 3 bases and J shed 4 bases, with 13 bases lying between them. Germline loops: CDR1 SGHNT, CDR2 YYREEE (reference sequence). CDR3 nucleotides: TGTGCCAGCAGCTCAGGGTCAGAACCCTATGGCTACACCTTC. Amino acids: CASSSGSEPYGYTF.

This chain uses TRBV29-1 with TRBJ1-1; 7 nucleotides line up with TRBD1. The CDR3 covers 13 residues. V shed 7 bases, J shed 3 bases, and the junction held 8 bases outside the gene matches. CDR1 and CDR2 from the germline V gene are SQVTM and ANQGSEA. CDR3 region: CSALVTGDTEAFF. As DNA, the CDR3 is TGCAGCGCCCTAGTCACAGGGGACACTGAAGCTTTCTTT.

The chain employs TRBV10-3 and TRBJ2-7; weak D call: TRBD2 (6 bases). The CDR3 has 13 residues. V was trimmed by 4 bases and J by 2 bases, leaving 9 bases between them. Germline V gene sequence: CDR1 ENHRY, CDR2 SYGVKD. Written as DNA, the CDR3 is TGTGCCATCAGTGTAGCGGCAACCTACGAGCAGTACTTC. It encodes CAISVAATYEQYF.

The V and J genes are TRBV4-3 and TRBJ2-7; 10 bases map to TRBD1. V lost 4 bases, J lost 6 bases, and 12 bases stayed unmatched. In germline, CDR1 is LGHNA, CDR2 YSLEER. The CDR3 length is 16 residues. CDR3 DNA sequence: TGCGCCAGCAGCCGACATGCCGGGACAGGGGCGGCCGAGCAGTACTTC. Its translation is CASSRHAGTGAAEQYF.

This chain connects TRBV4-3 to TRBJ2-1; D may correspond to TRBD1 or TRBD2 (5 bases each). The germline V gene encodes CDR1 LGHNA and CDR2 YSLEER. The CDR3 length is 15 residues. With 0 bases removed from V and 9 bases from J, the gap between germline ends came to 15 bases. This CDR3 reads CASSQDKGLALEQFF. CDR3 nucleotides: TGCGCCAGCAGCCAAGATAAGGGGTTAGCGCTTGAGCAGTTCTTC.

The chain has TRBV28 and TRBJ2-3; 10 bases are a match to TRBD2. The germline gives CDR1 MDHEN, CDR2 SYDVKM. V was clipped by 4 bases and J by 2 bases; unmatched bases: 9. The CDR3 consists of 17 residues. CDR3 in amino acids: CASSYTLAGGHTDTQYF. The CDR3 bases are TGTGCCAGCAGTTACACTTTAGCGGGAGGACACACAGATACGCAGTATTTT. Full variable domain (rest looked up from reference TRBV28 and TRBJ2-3): DVKVTQSSRYLVKRTGEKVFLECVQDMDHENMFWYRQDPGLGLRLIYFSYDVKMKEKGDIPEGYSVSREKKERFSLILESASTNQTSMYLCASSYTLAGGHTDTQYFGPGTRLTVL.

The rearrangement links TRBV24-1 to TRBJ2-5; TRBD2 matches 7 bases. CDR3 size: 15 residues. The germline gives CDR1 KGHDR, CDR2 SFDVKD. The V and J ends lost 0 bases and 2 bases, in that order; junction bases with no gene match: 2. This chain's CDR3 is CATSDLREAQETQYF. As DNA, the CDR3 is TGTGCCACCAGTGATTTGCGGGAGGCTCAAGAGACCCAGTACTTC.

The chain is built from TRBV19 and TRBJ1-1; D gene uncertain. CDR1 is LNHDA and CDR2 is SQIVND in the germline V gene (reference sequence). Trimming pared 6 bases from V and 0 bases from J, leaving 8 bases between. The CDR3 is 13 amino acids. In DNA, the CDR3 is TGTGCCAGTAGCTTCAGCATGAACACTGAAGCTTTCTTT. Amino acid sequence: CASSFSMNTEAFF.

Concerning this clonotype: One end of the junction varies from germline; a read error may be responsible. The V call is TRBV4-3, the J call TRBJ2-3; D uncertain. This CDR3 has 13 residues. The germline CDR1 and CDR2 sequences are LGHNA and YSLEER. The CDR3 DNA reads TGTGCCAGCAGCCAAGACCACACAGATACGCAGTATTTT. Translated: CASSQDHTDTQYF.

The J gene is TRBJ1-2, the V gene TRBV3-1; 7 nucleotides agree with TRBD1. The junction had 16 bases not matched to a gene; V was cut back by 0 bases and J by 6 bases. CDR3 size: 18 residues. The germline V gene has CDR1 LGHDT and CDR2 YNNKEL (reference sequence). The CDR3: CASSQDHPTRQGRNGYTF. The CDR3 bases are TGTGCCAGCAGCCAAGATCACCCAACCAGACAGGGAAGGAATGGCTACACCTTC.

The V and J genes are TRBV28 and TRBJ2-7; TRBD1 aligns across 11 bases. J gave up 5 bases and V 2 bases, and 8 bases lay outside the gene matches. Germline CDR1 and CDR2: MDHEN and SYDVKM. The CDR3 spans 16 residues. This CDR3 reads CASSLPRTGGIDEQYF. Written as DNA, the CDR3 is TGTGCCAGCAGTTTACCCAGGACAGGGGGCATTGACGAGCAGTACTTC.

The rearrangement joins TRBV11-2 to TRBJ2-1; D remains unclear. The CDR3 covers 14 residues. Germline CDR1 SGHAT, CDR2 FQNNGV. V gave up 2 bases and J gave up 10 bases, with 15 bases separating them. The CDR3 nucleotides are TGTGCCAGCAGCTTACTACCGGGCCCGCAGGAGCAGTTCTTC. This gives the protein CASSLLPGPQEQFF.

The V call is TRBV6-5, the J call TRBJ2-3; D is uncertain. Between the trimmed V and J ends, which lost 8 bases and 6 bases, there was a span of 15 bases. Germline CDR1 MNHEY, CDR2 SVGAGI. The CDR3 spans 13 residues. The DNA for the CDR3 is TGTGCCAGCGGCCCCTCCTTTGGGGATACGCAGTATTTT. This translates into CASGPSFGDTQYF.

This clonotype came up once. CDR3 loop: CASSQEMDIWGLYEQYF. The DNA for the CDR3 is TGTGCCAGCAGCCAAGAGATGGATATCTGGGGTTTGTACGAGCAGTACTTC. V and J are TRBV3-1 and TRBJ2-7; D not certain. Trimming shortened V by 0 bases and J by 4 bases, and 19 bases separated the two germline ends. The CDR3 runs to 17 residues. From germline, CDR1 is LGHDT and CDR2 YNNKEL (reference sequence).

The V and J genes are TRBV14 and TRBJ1-3; D is undetermined. Germline V CDR1 and CDR2: SGHDN, FVKESK. This CDR3 has 16 residues. Deletions cut 0 bases from V and 0 bases from J, with 9 bases between. CDR3: CASSQDQTLSGNTIYF. Written as DNA, the CDR3 is TGTGCCAGCAGCCAAGATCAGACCCTCTCTGGAAACACCATATATTTT.

V usage is TRBV4-1 and J usage is TRBJ2-7; either TRBD1 or TRBD2 may fit D (5 bases each). The V end was cut by 0 bases, the J end by 0 bases, with 15 bases between. Germline V CDR1 and CDR2: MGHRA, YSYEKL. This CDR3 region has 17 residues. CDR3 nucleotides: TGCGCCAGCAGCCAAGATCTTCTGGGACCGAGCTCCTACGAGCAGTACTTC. Its translation: CASSQDLLGPSSYEQYF.

The chain is built from TRBV6-5 and TRBJ1-5; TRBD1 might be the D (5 bases). The V and J ends lost 0 bases and 2 bases respectively, with 5 bases between them. The CDR3 is 14 amino acids. Looked up from germline, CDR1 is MNHEY and CDR2 is SVGAGI. The CDR3 loop reads CASSYSTGNQPQHF. In nucleotides, the CDR3 is TGTGCCAGCAGTTACTCGACAGGCAATCAGCCCCAGCATTTT.

The CDR3, as DNA: TGTGCCTGGAGTGACGGCCTGAACACTGAAGCTTTCTTT. This encodes CAWSDGLNTEAFF. The chain carries TRBV30 and TRBJ1-1; no reliable D call. The germline V gene has CDR1 GTSNPN and CDR2 SVGIG (reference sequence). The V end lost 1 base, the J end lost 0 bases, and 6 bases lay between the germline ends. CDR3 length: 13 amino acids.

This chain connects TRBV2 to TRBJ2-1; a weak D match, TRBD1 (5 bases). CDR1 and CDR2 (germline): SNHLY, FYNNEI. Between the trimmed V and J ends, which lost 3 bases and 4 bases, there was a span of 16 bases. The CDR3 consists of 16 residues. The CDR3: CASSDPLGQAYNEQFF. The CDR3 DNA is TGTGCCAGCAGTGACCCCCTGGGGCAGGCGTACAATGAGCAGTTCTTC.

As for this clonotype: Germline is not matched at one junction end, which may reflect a read error. The V and J genes are TRBV9 and TRBJ2-3; 12 nucleotides line up with TRBD2. Per the germline V gene, CDR1 is SGDLS and CDR2 is YYNGEE. The CDR3 covers 16 residues. The CDR3 reads CASSKGLAGPTDTRYF. The DNA for the CDR3 is TGTGCCAGCAGCAAGGGACTAGCGGGCCCTACAGATACGCGGTATTTT.

The chain employs TRBV2 and TRBJ2-4, with TRBD1 identical over 9 bases. Per germline, CDR1 SNHLY and CDR2 FYNNEI. J lost 3 bases, V lost 4 bases, and 4 bases had no gene match. This CDR3 is 15 amino acids long. The CDR3 loop reads CASSVGQGVKNIQYF. DNA of the CDR3: TGTGCCAGCAGTGTGGGACAGGGAGTCAAAAACATTCAGTACTTC.

This sequence joins TRBV28 and TRBJ1-1; D remains ambiguous. Trimming cost V 7 bases and J 0 bases, with 6 bases left between them. The germline CDR1 and CDR2 sequences are MDHEN and SYDVKM. The CDR3 extends over 12 amino acids. The CDR3 protein is CASTQVNTEAFF. The CDR3 coding sequence is TGTGCCAGCACCCAGGTGAACACTGAAGCTTTCTTT.

The V and J genes are TRBV24-1 and TRBJ2-1; the match to TRBD2 covers 8 bases. Germline V gives CDR1 KGHDR, CDR2 SFDVKD. This CDR3 region has 15 residues. Trimming cost V 3 bases and J 8 bases; bases outside gene matches: 8. CDR3 coding DNA: TGTGCCACCAGTGATATAGCGGGATCTTCGGATGAGCAGTTCTTC. Translated: CATSDIAGSSDEQFF.

The CDR3 sequence is CASSYLSGNSYEQYF. In nucleotides, the CDR3 is TGTGCCAGCAGTTACTTGAGCGGGAACTCCTACGAGCAGTACTTC. This rearrangement joins TRBV6-5 to TRBJ2-7; 7 bases are a match to TRBD2. The CDR3 totals 15 residues. Germline V gene data show CDR1 as MNHEY and CDR2 as SVGAGI. V was clipped by 1 base and J by 0 bases; unmatched bases: 3.